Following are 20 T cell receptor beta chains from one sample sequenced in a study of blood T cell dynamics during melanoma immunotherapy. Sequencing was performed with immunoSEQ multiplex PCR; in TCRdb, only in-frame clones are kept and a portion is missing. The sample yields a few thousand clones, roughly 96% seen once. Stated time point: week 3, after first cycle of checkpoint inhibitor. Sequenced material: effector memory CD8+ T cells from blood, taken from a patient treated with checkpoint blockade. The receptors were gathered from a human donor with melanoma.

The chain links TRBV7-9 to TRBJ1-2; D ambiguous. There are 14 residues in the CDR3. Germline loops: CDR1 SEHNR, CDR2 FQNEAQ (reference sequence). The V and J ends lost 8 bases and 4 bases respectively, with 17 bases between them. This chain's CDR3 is CASHAPAVFYGYTF. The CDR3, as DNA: TGTGCCAGCCACGCCCCAGCAGTCTTCTATGGCTACACCTTC.

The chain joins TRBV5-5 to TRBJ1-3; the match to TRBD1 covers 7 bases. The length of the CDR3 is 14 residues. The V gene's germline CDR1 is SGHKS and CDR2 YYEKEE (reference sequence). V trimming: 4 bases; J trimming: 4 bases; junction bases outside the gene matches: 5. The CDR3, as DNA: TGTGCCAGCAGCACCCGGACAGGAGGAAACACCATATATTTT. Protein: CASSTRTGGNTIYF.

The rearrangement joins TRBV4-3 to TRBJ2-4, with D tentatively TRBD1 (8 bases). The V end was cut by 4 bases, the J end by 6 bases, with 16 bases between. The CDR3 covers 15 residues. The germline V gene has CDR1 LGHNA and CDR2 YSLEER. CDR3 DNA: TGCGCCAGCAGCCCCGCAAACAGGGGGGGAAACATTCAGTACTTC. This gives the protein CASSPANRGGNIQYF.

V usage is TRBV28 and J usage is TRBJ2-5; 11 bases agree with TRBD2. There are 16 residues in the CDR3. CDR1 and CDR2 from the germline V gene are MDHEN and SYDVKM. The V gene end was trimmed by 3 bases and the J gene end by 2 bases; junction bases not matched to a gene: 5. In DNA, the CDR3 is TGTGCCAGCAGTTTTACTAGCGGGAGAGGGCAAGAGACCCAGTACTTC. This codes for CASSFTSGRGQETQYF.

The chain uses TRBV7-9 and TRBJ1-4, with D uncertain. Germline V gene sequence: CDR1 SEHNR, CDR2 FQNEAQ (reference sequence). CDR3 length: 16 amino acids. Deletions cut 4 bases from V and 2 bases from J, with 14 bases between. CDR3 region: CASSSNRENTNEKLFF. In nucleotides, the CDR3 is TGTGCCAGCAGCTCGAATAGGGAAAATACTAATGAAAAACTGTTTTTT.

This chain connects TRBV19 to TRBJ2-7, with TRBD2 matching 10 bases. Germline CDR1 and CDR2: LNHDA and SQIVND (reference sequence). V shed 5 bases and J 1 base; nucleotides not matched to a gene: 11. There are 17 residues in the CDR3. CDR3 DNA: TGTGCCAGTAGTGGGCACTCTAGCGGGAGCGAATCCTACGAGCAGTACTTC. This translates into CASSGHSSGSESYEQYF.

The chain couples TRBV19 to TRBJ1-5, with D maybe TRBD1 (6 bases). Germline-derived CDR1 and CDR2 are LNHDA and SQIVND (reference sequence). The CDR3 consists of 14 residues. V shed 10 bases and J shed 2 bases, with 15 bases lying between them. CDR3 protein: CATSEGVRNQPQHF. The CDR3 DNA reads TGTGCCACTTCTGAGGGGGTCCGCAATCAGCCCCAGCATTTT.

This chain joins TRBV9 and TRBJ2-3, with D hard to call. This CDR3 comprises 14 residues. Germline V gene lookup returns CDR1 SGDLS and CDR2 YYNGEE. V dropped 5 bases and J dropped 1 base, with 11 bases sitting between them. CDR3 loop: CASSATRGTDTQYF. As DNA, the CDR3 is TGTGCCAGCAGTGCTACCCGGGGCACAGATACGCAGTATTTT.

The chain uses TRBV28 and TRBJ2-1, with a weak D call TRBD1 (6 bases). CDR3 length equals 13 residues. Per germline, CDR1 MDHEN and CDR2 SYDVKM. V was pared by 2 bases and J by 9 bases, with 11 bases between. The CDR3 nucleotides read TGTGCCAGCAGTTTACAGGGGACGGGTGAGCAGTTCTTC. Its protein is CASSLQGTGEQFF. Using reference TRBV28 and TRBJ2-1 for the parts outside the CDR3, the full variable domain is DVKVTQSSRYLVKRTGEKVFLECVQDMDHENMFWYRQDPGLGLRLIYFSYDVKMKEKGDIPEGYSVSREKKERFSLILESASTNQTSMYLCASSLQGTGEQFFGPGTRLTVL.

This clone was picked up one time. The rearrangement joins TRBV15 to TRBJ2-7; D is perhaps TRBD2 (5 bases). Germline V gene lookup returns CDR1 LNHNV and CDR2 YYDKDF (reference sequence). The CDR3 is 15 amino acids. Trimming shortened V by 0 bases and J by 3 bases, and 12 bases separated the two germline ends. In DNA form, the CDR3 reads TGTGCCACCAGCAGAGATGGAGGACCGTTCTACGAGCAGTACTTC. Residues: CATSRDGGPFYEQYF.

The CDR3 sequence: CASNTGGNEQFF. The CDR3 DNA reads as TGTGCCAGCAATACAGGGGGCAATGAGCAGTTCTTC. V is TRBV27 and J is TRBJ2-1; TRBD1 matches 8 bases. Germline CDR1 reads MNHEY; CDR2 reads SMNVEV (reference sequence). With V trimmed by 7 bases and J by 6 bases, 2 bases remained unmatched. CDR3 size: 12 residues.

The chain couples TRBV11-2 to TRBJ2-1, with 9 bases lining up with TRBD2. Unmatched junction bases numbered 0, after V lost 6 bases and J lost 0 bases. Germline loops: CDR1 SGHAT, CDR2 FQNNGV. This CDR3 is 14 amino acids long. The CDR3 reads CASSSGSSYNEQFF. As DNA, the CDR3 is TGTGCCAGCAGTAGCGGGAGCTCCTACAATGAGCAGTTCTTC. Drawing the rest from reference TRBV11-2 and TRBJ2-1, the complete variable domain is EAGVAQSPRYKIIEKRQSVAFWCNPISGHATLYWYQQILGQGPKLLIQFQNNGVVDDSQLPKDRFSAERLKGVDSTLKIQPAKLEDSAVYLCASSSGSSYNEQFFGPGTRLTVL.

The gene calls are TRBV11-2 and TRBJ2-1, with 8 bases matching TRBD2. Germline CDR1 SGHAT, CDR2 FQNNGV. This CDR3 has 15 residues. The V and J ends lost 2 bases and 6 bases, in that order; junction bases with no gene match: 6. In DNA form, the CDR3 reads TGTGCCAGCAGCTTATCAGCGGGAGCAGGCAATGAGCAGTTCTTC. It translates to CASSLSAGAGNEQFF.

The CDR3 coding sequence is TGTGCCAGCAGCAGGAGGGGCGGAATAGCGGGGGATACGCAGTATTTT. Residues: CASSRRGGIAGDTQYF. The V and J genes are TRBV7-6 and TRBJ2-3, with 8 bases matching TRBD2. The CDR3 loop spans 16 amino acids. Trimming at V came to 5 bases and at J to 6 bases, leaving 13 bases not matched to a gene. Looked up from germline, CDR1 is SGHVS and CDR2 is FNYEAQ.

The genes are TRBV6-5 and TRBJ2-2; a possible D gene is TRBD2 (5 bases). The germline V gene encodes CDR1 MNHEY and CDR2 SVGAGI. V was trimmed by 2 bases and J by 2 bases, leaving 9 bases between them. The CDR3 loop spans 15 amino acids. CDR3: CASSYGTSNTGELFF. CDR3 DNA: TGTGCCAGCAGTTACGGCACTAGTAACACCGGGGAGCTGTTTTTT.

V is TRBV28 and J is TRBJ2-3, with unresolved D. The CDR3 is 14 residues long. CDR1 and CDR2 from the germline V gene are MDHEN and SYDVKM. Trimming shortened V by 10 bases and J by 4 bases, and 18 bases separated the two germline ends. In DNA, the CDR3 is TGTGCCACCCAGCTTATTGTGGTCTCAGATACGCAGTATTTT. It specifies CATQLIVVSDTQYF.

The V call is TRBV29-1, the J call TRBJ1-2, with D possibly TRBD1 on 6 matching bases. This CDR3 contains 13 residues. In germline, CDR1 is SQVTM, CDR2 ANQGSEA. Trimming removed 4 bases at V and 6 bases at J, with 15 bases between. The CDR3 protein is CSVVGRGFDGYTF. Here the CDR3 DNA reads TGCAGCGTTGTTGGCAGGGGTTTCGATGGCTACACCTTC.

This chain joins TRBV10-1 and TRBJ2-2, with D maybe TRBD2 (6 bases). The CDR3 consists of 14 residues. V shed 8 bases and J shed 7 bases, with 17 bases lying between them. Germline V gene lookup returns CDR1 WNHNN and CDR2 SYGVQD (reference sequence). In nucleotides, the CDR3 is TGCGCCAGCGGGCGCGGGACCGACTTCGGGGAGCTGTTTTTT. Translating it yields CASGRGTDFGELFF.

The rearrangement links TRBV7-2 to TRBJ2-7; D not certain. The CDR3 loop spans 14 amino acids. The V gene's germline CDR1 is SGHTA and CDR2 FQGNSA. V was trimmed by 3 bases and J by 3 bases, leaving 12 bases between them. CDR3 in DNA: TGTGCCAGCAGCTTCCCAGGAGCAAGCTACGAGCAGTACTTC. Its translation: CASSFPGASYEQYF. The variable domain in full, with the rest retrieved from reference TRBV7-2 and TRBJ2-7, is GAGVSQSPSNKVTEKGKDVELRCDPISGHTALYWYRQSLGQGLEFLIYFQGNSAPDKSGLPSDRFSAERTGGSVSTLTIQRTQQEDSAVYLCASSFPGASYEQYFGPGTRLTVT.

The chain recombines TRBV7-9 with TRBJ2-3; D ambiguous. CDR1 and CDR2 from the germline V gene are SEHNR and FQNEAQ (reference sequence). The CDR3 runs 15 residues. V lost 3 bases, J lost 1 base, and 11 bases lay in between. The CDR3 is CASSFAVGRTDTQYF. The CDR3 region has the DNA TGTGCCAGCAGCTTCGCCGTCGGACGCACAGATACGCAGTATTTT.